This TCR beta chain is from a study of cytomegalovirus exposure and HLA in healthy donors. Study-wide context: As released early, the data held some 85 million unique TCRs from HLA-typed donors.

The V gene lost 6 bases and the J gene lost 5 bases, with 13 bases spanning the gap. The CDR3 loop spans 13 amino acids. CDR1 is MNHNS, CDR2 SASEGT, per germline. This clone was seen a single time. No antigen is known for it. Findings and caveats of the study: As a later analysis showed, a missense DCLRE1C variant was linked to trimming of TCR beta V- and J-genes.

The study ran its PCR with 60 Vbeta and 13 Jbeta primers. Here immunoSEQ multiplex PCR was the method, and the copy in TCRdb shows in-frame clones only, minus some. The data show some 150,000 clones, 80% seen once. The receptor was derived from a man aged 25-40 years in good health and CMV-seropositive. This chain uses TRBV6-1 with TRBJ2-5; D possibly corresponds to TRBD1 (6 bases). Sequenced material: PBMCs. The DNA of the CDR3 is TGTGCCAGCAGAGAACAGGGTGAGGAGACCCAGTACTTC. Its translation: CASREQGEETQYF.